This TCR beta chain stems from a study of OX40 agonist ivuxolimab in advanced cancers. Overall study context: Ivuxolimab, an antibody that agonizes OX40 (CD134), was administered to the patients. The dose of intravenous ivuxolimab that patients received every 2 weeks ranged from 0.01 to 10 mg/kg.

Patients with autoimmune history or systemic immunosuppression were excluded. For this clone: Its specificity is not known.

The protocol was immunoSEQ multiplex PCR, while the TCRdb copy is restricted to in-frame clones and leaves out a portion. Among roughly 110,000 clones listed, more than 85% were seen once. Germline CDR1 SGDLS, CDR2 YYNGEE. The CDR3 covers 15 residues. The V end was cut by 0 bases, the J end by 3 bases, with 10 bases between. Study-wide points: Mean expanded clone counts were higher in CD8+ than CD4+ T cells.

The material was CD4+ or CD8+ T cells sorted from blood, obtained in a trial of the OX40 agonist ivuxolimab. This sequence was found in an adult with an advanced solid tumor such as melanoma, head and neck, liver or kidney cancer. V usage is TRBV9 and J usage is TRBJ1-5; D gene unclear. This CDR3 is CASSVEGSLNQPQHF. DNA for the CDR3: TGTGCCAGCAGCGTAGAGGGCAGCCTCAATCAGCCCCAGCATTTT.